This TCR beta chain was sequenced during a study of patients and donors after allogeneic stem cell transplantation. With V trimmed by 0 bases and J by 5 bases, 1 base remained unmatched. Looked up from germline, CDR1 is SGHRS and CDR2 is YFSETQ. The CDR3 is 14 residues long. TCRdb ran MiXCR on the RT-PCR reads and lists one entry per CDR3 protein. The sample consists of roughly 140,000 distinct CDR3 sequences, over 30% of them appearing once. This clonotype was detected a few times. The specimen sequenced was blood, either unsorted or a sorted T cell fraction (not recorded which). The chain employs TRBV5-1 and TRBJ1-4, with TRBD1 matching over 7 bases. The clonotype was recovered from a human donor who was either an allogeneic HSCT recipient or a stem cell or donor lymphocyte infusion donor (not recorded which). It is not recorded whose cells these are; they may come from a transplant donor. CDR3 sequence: CASSLGRGNEKLFF. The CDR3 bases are TGCGCCAGCAGCTTGGGCAGGGGGAATGAAAAACTGTTTTTT.